This TCR beta chain was obtained from a study of T-cell reconstitution after alpha-beta-depleted transplantation in children. Findings and limits, study-wide: It was newly produced T cells that mostly accounted for T-cell counts and diversity one year after transplant. The origin of high day-60 TCRbeta diversity in some patients lay in surviving recipient T cells and thymic progenitors. It was reported that alpha-beta T cells came from several hundred expanded graft clones (about two months after transplant).

For TCRbeta, the library was prepared with unique molecular identifiers. Using its own MiXCR run on the PCR reads, TCRdb lists one record per CDR3 protein. There are 800,000 to 1,000,000 distinct CDR3 sequences in the sample; around 30% occur only once, and 28% lies in the top ten. A remark on this clonotype: Its antigen is undetermined.

The CDR3 has 17 amino acids. Trimming at V came to 0 bases and at J to 2 bases, leaving 11 bases not matched to a gene. CDR1 and CDR2 from the germline V gene are DFQATT and SNEGSKA (reference sequence). The genes are TRBV20-1 and TRBJ2-5, with 8 bases fitting TRBD1. This sample comprised PBMCs, mostly from graft donor cells, obtained 360 days after TCRalphabeta/CD19-depleted stem cell transplant. The origin of this receptor is a boy less than two years old who had a stem cell transplant for SCID, so the T cells may come from the graft donor. The CDR3: CSARDMAQGAFQETQYF. In DNA, the CDR3 is TGCAGTGCTAGAGATATGGCGCAGGGGGCCTTTCAAGAGACCCAGTACTTC.